This T cell receptor (beta chain) was documented in a study of radiotherapy plus CTLA-4 blockade in lung cancer. Study-wide findings and caveats: After radiotherapy and ipilimumab, tumor-derived clones expanded in peripheral blood.

The repertoire was sequenced with immunoSEQ multiplex PCR; TCRdb's copy has only in-frame clones and lacks some. This table has 55,000 to 80,000 clones, around 77% appearing once. Chemo-refractory metastatic non-small-cell lung cancer patients were treated with focal radiation plus CTLA-4 blockade with ipilimumab. With regard to this clone: Antigen unknown.

V lost 3 bases, J lost 7 bases, and 9 bases lay in between. Germline-derived CDR1 and CDR2 are SGHTA and FQGNSA. The CDR3 loop spans 12 amino acids. The TCR sequence derives from a human donor with non-small cell lung cancer who had a complete response to radiotherapy plus ipilimumab. The rearrangement joins TRBV7-2 to TRBJ1-2; D remains unclear. The sample was peripheral blood, taken from a patient treated with radiotherapy plus ipilimumab. The DNA for the CDR3 is TGTGCCAGCAGCTTTGGGTTGGCTGGCTACACCTTC. It codes for CASSFGLAGYTF. Complete variable domain (other parts from reference TRBV7-2 and TRBJ1-2): GAGVSQSPSNKVTEKGKDVELRCDPISGHTALYWYRQSLGQGLEFLIYFQGNSAPDKSGLPSDRFSAERTGGSVSTLTIQRTQQEDSAVYLCASSFGLAGYTFGSGTRLTVV.